This T cell receptor (beta chain) was observed in a study of CD8 T cells in Susac syndrome. Background on the study: When blood was collected, patients with Susac syndrome were therapy-naive, were taking corticosteroids, or were receiving intravenous immunoglobulin alone.

Of note for this clonotype: Its antigen is unknown.

The V and J ends lost 5 bases and 5 bases respectively, with 7 bases between them. Germline CDR1 KGHSH, CDR2 LQKENI. This CDR3 has 12 residues. Whole-study findings and limits: The study's TCR sequencing and HLA analysis drew on a certain number of individuals. That number was acknowledged as relatively small.

It was with random hexamers that roughly 0.45 to 1 ug RNA was reverse transcribed. By means of immunoSEQ multiplex PCR, TCR beta CDR3 spanning 54 Vbeta and 13 Jbeta underwent amplification. TCRdb re-analysed the immunoSEQ multiplex PCR reads in MiXCR, keeping a single row per CDR3 protein. The table has some 75,000 distinct CDR3 sequences, 85% to 95% seen once; the top ten hold more than 0.4%. The origin of this receptor is a human donor with Susac syndrome. V usage is TRBV18 and J usage is TRBJ1-5; D remains ambiguous. The sequencing sample was made of CD8+ T cells from PBMCs. CDR3 sequence: CASSTQDQPQHF. For the CDR3, the DNA is TGTGCCAGCTCAACCCAGGATCAGCCCCAGCATTTT.